This T cell receptor (beta chain) was identified in a study of cytomegalovirus exposure and HLA in healthy donors. At the level of the study: Earlier sequencing of about 200 million T cells yielded nearly 120 million unique TCR beta sequences. About 83 million unique TCRs from HLA-typed donors made up an early data release.

Comments on this clone: Antigen specificity is unknown.

The PCR used 60 Vbeta and 13 Jbeta primers. The table came from immunoSEQ multiplex PCR; TCRdb's copy has only in-frame clones and leaves some out. In the table there are around 94,000 clones, approximately 80% of which are singletons. Likely unrecorded immune exposures existed in these nominally healthy donors. Whole-study findings and limits: TCR beta V segments were, for the most part, productive about 87% or about 30% of the time in an earlier analysis.

The V gene end was trimmed by 1 base and the J gene end by 3 bases; junction bases not matched to a gene: 5. The CDR3 has 15 amino acids. Per the germline V gene, CDR1 is SGHNT and CDR2 is YYREEE (reference sequence). The V call is TRBV5-4, the J call TRBJ2-3; 7 positions match TRBD2. This TCR came from a male donor in good health and CMV-seropositive. Sequencing used PBMCs. Here the CDR3 reads CASSLTGGGTDTQYF. CDR3 nucleotide sequence: TGTGCCAGCAGCTTGACGGGGGGAGGTACAGATACGCAGTATTTT.